This is a list of T cell receptor beta chains from one sample in a study of T cells in Graves' hyperthyroidism and ophthalmopathy. MiXCR, run by TCRdb on the multiplex PCR reads, gives a single entry per CDR3 protein. This sample has roughly 280,000 distinct CDR3 sequences; more than 15% occur once, and the top ten carry approximately 60%. Sequenced material: blood. The source of these receptors is a woman in her fifties or sixties with Graves' ophthalmopathy. CDR3s include the opening cysteine and the closing phenylalanine or tryptophan. D genes are given only for firm matches. Size is stated for part of the rows, as once, few or many counts, or as a class when the clone is expanded.

D gene: -
V gene: TRBV6-2/TRBV6-3
clone size: many
J gene: TRBJ2-1
CDR3 DNA: TGTGCCAGCAGTTCGCTCGCTAGCGTCAACTACAATGAGCAGTTCTTC
CDR3 protein: CASSSLASVNYNEQFF

D gene: -
V gene: TRBV20-1
clone size: many
J gene: TRBJ2-7
CDR3 DNA: TGCAGTGCTAGCCGATGGGGCAAATCCTACGAGCAGTACTTC
CDR3 protein: CSASRWGKSYEQYF

D gene: TRBD2
V gene: TRBV12-5
clone size: -
J gene: TRBJ2-7
CDR3 DNA: TGTGCTAGTGGTTTGCGGGAGGGACGGCCGTACTTC
CDR3 protein: CASGLREGRPYF

D gene: -
V gene: TRBV6-5
clone size: few
J gene: TRBJ2-6
CDR3 DNA: TGTGCCAGCAGTTACGAGGGGCTTGGGGCCAACGTCCTGACTTTC
CDR3 protein: CASSYEGLGANVLTF

D gene: -
V gene: TRBV12-5
clone size: -
J gene: TRBJ2-3
CDR3 DNA: TGTGCTAGTGGTTTGGGACAGACCACAGATACGCAGTATTTT
CDR3 protein: CASGLGQTTDTQYF

D gene: -
V gene: TRBV7-2
clone size: -
J gene: TRBJ2-1
CDR3 DNA: TGTGCCAGCACTAAAGATGGGACACCGTACAATGAGCAGTTCTTC
CDR3 protein: CASTKDGTPYNEQFF

D gene: -
V gene: TRBV6-2/TRBV6-3
clone size: many
J gene: TRBJ1-1
CDR3 DNA: TGTGCCAGCAACACGCTGGGAGGTGGCACTGAAGCTTTCTTT
CDR3 protein: CASNTLGGGTEAFF

D gene: TRBD1
V gene: TRBV6-6
clone size: -
J gene: TRBJ1-2
CDR3 DNA: TGTGCCAGCAGTTACGAGGGACAGGGGGCTCGTGGCTACACCTTC
CDR3 protein: CASSYEGQGARGYTF

D gene: TRBD1
V gene: TRBV28
clone size: few
J gene: TRBJ2-2
CDR3 DNA: TGTGCCAGCAGTACATACAGGGGGAACACCGGGGAGCTGTTTTTT
CDR3 protein: CASSTYRGNTGELFF

D gene: TRBD1
V gene: TRBV6-1
clone size: many
J gene: TRBJ1-4
CDR3 DNA: TGTGCCAGCAACCAGGGACAGCGTCGCGAAAAACTGTTTTTT
CDR3 protein: CASNQGQRREKLFF

D gene: TRBD2
V gene: TRBV20-1
clone size: few
J gene: TRBJ2-5
CDR3 DNA: TGCAGTGCTAGCCACTTCGCGGGGGGGGAGACCCAGTACTTC
CDR3 protein: CSASHFAGGETQYF

D gene: -
V gene: TRBV19
clone size: many
J gene: TRBJ1-6
CDR3 DNA: TGTGCCAGTAGTCATAGACCACAAGTATATTCACCCCTCCACTTT
CDR3 protein: CASSHRPQVYSPLHF

D gene: -
V gene: TRBV9
clone size: few
J gene: TRBJ2-2
CDR3 DNA: TGTGCCAGCAGCGTACCCGGGGCGGACCGAAACACCGGGGAGCTGTTTTTT
CDR3 protein: CASSVPGADRNTGELFF

D gene: -
V gene: TRBV6-1
clone size: few
J gene: TRBJ1-5
CDR3 DNA: TGTGCCAGCAGTGAAAGCTGGGGCGGTCAGCCCCAGCATTTT
CDR3 protein: CASSESWGGQPQHF

D gene: -
V gene: TRBV7-9
clone size: many
J gene: TRBJ2-3
CDR3 DNA: TGTGCCAGCAGCAAGACTAGAACTGGCACAGATACGCAGTATTTT
CDR3 protein: CASSKTRTGTDTQYF

D gene: -
V gene: TRBV7-2
clone size: many
J gene: TRBJ2-2
CDR3 DNA: TGTGCCAGCAGCTTTAGTAACACCGGGGAGCTGTTTTTT
CDR3 protein: CASSFSNTGELFF

D gene: TRBD1
V gene: TRBV6-1
clone size: many
J gene: TRBJ1-6
CDR3 DNA: TGTGCCAGCAGTGAACCTGACAGGGTGGTCCTCCACTTT
CDR3 protein: CASSEPDRVVLHF

D gene: -
V gene: TRBV7-2
clone size: many
J gene: TRBJ1-2
CDR3 DNA: TGTGCCAGCAGCTTAGGTCCTCCCGGTGGCTACACCTTC
CDR3 protein: CASSLGPPGGYTF

D gene: TRBD1
V gene: TRBV5-1
clone size: many
J gene: TRBJ2-1
CDR3 DNA: TGCGCCAGCAGCTTGGGGACAGGGGGCAAGGAGCAGTTCTTC
CDR3 protein: CASSLGTGGKEQFF

D gene: -
V gene: TRBV20-1
clone size: -
J gene: TRBJ2-5
CDR3 DNA: TGCAGTGCTAGAGATTCGCCTACCCAGTACTTC
CDR3 protein: CSARDSPTQYF

D gene: -
V gene: TRBV7-2
clone size: many
J gene: TRBJ2-1
CDR3 DNA: TGTGCCAGCAGTACCCAGGACGGGGGCAATGAGCAGTTCTTC
CDR3 protein: CASSTQDGGNEQFF

D gene: TRBD1
V gene: TRBV27
clone size: -
J gene: TRBJ1-2
CDR3 DNA: TGTGCCAGCAGTTTAACAGGGGAGTATGGCTACACCTTC
CDR3 protein: CASSLTGEYGYTF

D gene: -
V gene: TRBV5-5
clone size: many
J gene: TRBJ2-2
CDR3 DNA: TGTGCCAGCAGCTTCAGTTCCACCGGGGAGCTGTTTTTT
CDR3 protein: CASSFSSTGELFF

D gene: -
V gene: TRBV4-3
clone size: many
J gene: TRBJ1-2
CDR3 DNA: TGCGCCAGCAGCCAAGTCCTTGGTGGCCGAGGCTACACCTTC
CDR3 protein: CASSQVLGGRGYTF

D gene: TRBD1
V gene: TRBV28
clone size: once
J gene: TRBJ2-7
CDR3 DNA: TGTGCCAGCAGAAGCGGGACAGGGGTCTACGAGCAGTACTTC
CDR3 protein: CASRSGTGVYEQYF

D gene: TRBD1
V gene: TRBV13
clone size: -
J gene: TRBJ2-1
CDR3 DNA: TGTGCCAGCAGCTTAAGGGGAGAGACAGGGGGGAACTGGAATGAGCAGTTCTTC
CDR3 protein: CASSLRGETGGNWNEQFF

D gene: -
V gene: TRBV27
clone size: -
J gene: TRBJ2-1
CDR3 DNA: TGTGCCAGCAGTTTTGAAAGCCACAATGAGCAGTTCTTC
CDR3 protein: CASSFESHNEQFF

D gene: -
V gene: TRBV7-2
clone size: many
J gene: TRBJ1-2
CDR3 DNA: TGTGCCAGCAGCTTCCTCCAGGGAGACTATGGCTACACCTTC
CDR3 protein: CASSFLQGDYGYTF

D gene: -
V gene: TRBV5-1
clone size: few
J gene: TRBJ1-5
CDR3 DNA: TGCGCCAGCAGCTACAGAGGGGGTAATCAGCCCCAGCATTTT
CDR3 protein: CASSYRGGNQPQHF